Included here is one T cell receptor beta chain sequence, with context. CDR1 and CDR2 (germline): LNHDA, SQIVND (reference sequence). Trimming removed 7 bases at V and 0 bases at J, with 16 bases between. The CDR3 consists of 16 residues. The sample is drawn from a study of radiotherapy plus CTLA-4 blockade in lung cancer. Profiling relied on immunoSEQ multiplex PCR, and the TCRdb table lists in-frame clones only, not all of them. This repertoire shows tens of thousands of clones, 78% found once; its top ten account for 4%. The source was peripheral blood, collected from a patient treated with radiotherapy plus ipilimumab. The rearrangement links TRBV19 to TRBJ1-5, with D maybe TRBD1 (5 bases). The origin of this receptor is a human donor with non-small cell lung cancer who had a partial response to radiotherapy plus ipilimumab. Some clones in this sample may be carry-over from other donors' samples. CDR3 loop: CASNTPRAYSNQPQHF. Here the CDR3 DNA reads TGTGCCAGTAATACCCCCAGGGCGTATAGCAATCAGCCCCAGCATTTT.